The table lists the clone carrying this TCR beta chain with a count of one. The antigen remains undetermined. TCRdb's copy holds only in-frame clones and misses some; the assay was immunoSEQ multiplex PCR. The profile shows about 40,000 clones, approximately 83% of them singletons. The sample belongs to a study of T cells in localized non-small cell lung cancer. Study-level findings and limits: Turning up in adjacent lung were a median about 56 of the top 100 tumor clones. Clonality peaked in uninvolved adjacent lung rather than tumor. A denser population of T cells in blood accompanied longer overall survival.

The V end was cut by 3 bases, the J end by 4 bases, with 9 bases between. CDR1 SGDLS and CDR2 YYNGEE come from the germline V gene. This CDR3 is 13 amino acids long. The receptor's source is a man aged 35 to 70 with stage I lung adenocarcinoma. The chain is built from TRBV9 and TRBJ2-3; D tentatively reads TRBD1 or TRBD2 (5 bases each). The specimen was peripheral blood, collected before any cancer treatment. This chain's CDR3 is CASSERGADTQYF. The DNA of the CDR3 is TGTGCCAGCAGCGAGAGGGGAGCAGATACGCAGTATTTT.